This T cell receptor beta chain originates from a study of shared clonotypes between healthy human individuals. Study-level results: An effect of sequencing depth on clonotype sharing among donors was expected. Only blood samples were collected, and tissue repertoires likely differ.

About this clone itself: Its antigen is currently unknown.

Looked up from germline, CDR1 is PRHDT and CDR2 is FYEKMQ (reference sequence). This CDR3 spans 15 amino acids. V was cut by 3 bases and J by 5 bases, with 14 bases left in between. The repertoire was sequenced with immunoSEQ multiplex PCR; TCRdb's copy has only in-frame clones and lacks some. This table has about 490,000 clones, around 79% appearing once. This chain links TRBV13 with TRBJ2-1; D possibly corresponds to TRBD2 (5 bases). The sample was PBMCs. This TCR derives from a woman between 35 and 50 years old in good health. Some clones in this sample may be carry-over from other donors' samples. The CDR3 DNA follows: TGTGCCAGCAGCTTGCGGGCTAGGGCGGACAATGAGCAGTTCTTC. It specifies CASSLRARADNEQFF. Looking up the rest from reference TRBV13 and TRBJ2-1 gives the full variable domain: AAGVIQSPRHLIKEKRETATLKCYPIPRHDTVYWYQQGPGQDPQFLISFYEKMQSDKGSIPDRFSAQQFSDYHSELNMSSLELGDSALYFCASSLRARADNEQFFGPGTRLTVL.